This T cell receptor beta chain is drawn from a study of cytomegalovirus exposure and HLA in healthy donors (TCRdb year 2017). In the study overall: A later analysis indicated that the 120 or so validation repertoires were generated on the platform also employed for the roughly 730 repertoires of the first cohort. The study aimed to test whether cataloging public T cell receptors could reveal signatures of past pathogen exposure. In addition to the first cohort of 666 subjects, a separate validation cohort of 120 different subjects was used. High-throughput TCR immunosequencing, statistical association of individual TCRs with disease status, and machine learning were combined to predict cytomegalovirus infection status.

Donors formed part of the validation cohort, which comprised over a hundred subjects and was distinct from the first cohort of 550 to 850 subjects. The library was obtained by the immunoSEQ multiplex PCR assay. Regarding the original processing steps: To diagnose cytomegalovirus status from the catalog of TCR beta chain sequences, a statistical classification framework was built. Held by TCRdb, this immuneACCESS table contains in-frame sequences only and omits some clones. Under half of the omission traces to an unresolved V gene where checked; the cause of the rest is unknown. That table supplies the V and J calls and clone size; D and trimming were determined from the DNA. The sample table shows some 270,000 clones, and 86% are seen once. More than 0.8% of the sample is taken by the ten largest. Comment on this clone: No cognate antigen has been identified for it. No quality values exist for individual bases; no much larger clone is one base distant.

The full study reports these points: Subsequent analysis determined that TCRs grouped into clusters in the first cohort also showed a tendency toward co-occurrence across the 130 or so validation repertoires, and roughly 94% of cluster scores exceeded 0. The authors suggested that the approach could potentially be generalized to other disease states and immunological phenotypes. The classifier was reported to diagnose cytomegalovirus status with high specificity and sensitivity in both the original and validation cohorts. In vitro tests confirmed that a few of the cytomegalovirus-associated TCR beta chains recognize cytomegalovirus antigens. A total of 150 or so TCR beta chains were listed by the study as associated with cytomegalovirus. While some public TCRs were present in many individuals, most TCR sequences turned up only very rarely across donors. The validation cohort had no HLA typing available for a later analysis, so co-occurrence within that cohort was assessed over all 120 or so repertoires.

V is trimmed back by 1 base and J by 3 bases, and the junction contains 2 bases that no gene match accounts for. The CDR3 starts with the cysteine, ends with the phenylalanine, and has 14 residues. This entry keeps only the CDR3 DNA: 42 bases, framed from base 1. Reading the germline V gene gives CDR1 SGHDT and CDR2 YYEEEE. The source of this sequence is a woman aged 18-35 years in good health and CMV-seronegative. The sequence links TRBV5-6 to TRBJ1-2, with 8 bases matching TRBD1. Sequencing input: PBMCs. The CDR3 region reads CASSLSDRDYGYTF. In nucleotide form, the sequence is TGTGCCAGCAGCTTGTCGGACAGGGACTATGGCTACACCTTC.